This T cell receptor beta chain derives from a study of blood T cells in healthy people across ages. A second PCR, run for about 7 to 12 cycles, used a sample-barcoded 5' primer plus a J-beta primer mix. One entry per CDR3 protein, called by TCRdb with MiXCR from the 5' RACE reads. This sample has 790,000 or so distinct CDR3 sequences, with approximately 60% found just once. Sequenced sample: blood. The receptor was derived from a man in his forties in good health.

DNA for the CDR3: TGTGCCAGCAGTTACTCGGAGCACACAGATACGCAGTATTTT. Translation: CASSYSEHTDTQYF. This chain links TRBV6-2 or TRBV6-3 with TRBJ2-3, with D hard to call. V was clipped by 0 bases and J by 2 bases, with 6 bases between them. The CDR3 has 14 amino acids. Germline CDR1 MNHEY, CDR2 SVGEGT.